This T cell receptor beta chain was obtained from a study of blood T cell repertoires in COVID-19. How the authors handled the data: Reference gene primers were amplified, and this amplification served to estimate nucleated cell counts. This table comes from immunoSEQ multiplex PCR, and its TCRdb copy is limited to in-frame clones, with some not included. V, J and clone size reflect that table, while D and trimming were determined from the DNA. In the table there are under 400,000 clones, roughly 89% of which are singletons. J gave up 7 bases and V 5 bases, and 7 bases lay outside the gene matches. Germline CDR1 and CDR2: SGHAT and FQDESV (reference sequence). This CDR3 has 14 amino acids.

Sample: peripheral blood. V is TRBV11-1 and J is TRBJ1-4, with 7 bases that match TRBD1. The clonotype was recovered from a man between 18 and 29 years old with active or convalescent COVID-19. The CDR3 DNA follows: TGTGCCAGCAGCCTACAGGGGAAGAGTGAAAAACTGTTTTTT. Protein sequence: CASSLQGKSEKLFF.